This T cell receptor beta chain was captured in a study of Graves' ophthalmopathy and Graves' hyperthyroidism. In the study overall: Ophthalmopathy absent within 18 months of follow-up marked hyperthyroidism as stable.

In this cohort, patients with other autoimmune diseases, uncontrolled infections, pregnancy or lactation were excluded. The authors diagnosed from clinical symptoms, serum thyroxine, TRAb, thyroid ultrasound and orbital computed tomography. Ten or more counts support this clonotype. Its antigen is not identified. Findings and limits, study-wide: Clonotypes were expanded in thyroid at above 0.001 frequency, and most also appeared in blood.

The trim removed 5 bases at V and 10 bases at J, leaving 12 bases unmatched. The CDR3 is 14 residues long. Germline loops: CDR1 MNHEY, CDR2 SVGAGI. From RNA, the CDR3 regions of TCR beta chains were amplified and sequenced. HTBI-primed RT-PCR formed the first round, and a multiplex PCR formed the second. TCRdb reprocessed the multiplex PCR reads with MiXCR, giving one entry per CDR3 protein. Of over a million distinct CDR3 sequences in the sample, approximately 35% were seen once. Sequences were obtained from peripheral blood or thyroid tissue (not recorded which). The chain combines TRBV6-5 with TRBJ1-1, with 8 nucleotides matching TRBD1. This TCR derives from an adult man with Graves' hyperthyroidism. The CDR3 sequence is CASSEGLQGVGAFF. The CDR3 DNA follows: TGTGCCAGCAGTGAAGGCTTACAGGGGGTAGGAGCTTTCTTT.